The clone carrying this T cell receptor (beta chain) was counted between two and nine times. Germline-derived CDR1 and CDR2 are MGHRA and YSYEKL. The V and J ends lost 8 bases and 2 bases respectively, with 16 bases between them. The length of the CDR3 is 16 residues. This record belongs to a study of technical replicates of blood from a handful of donors. Profiled with immunoSEQ multiplex PCR; TCRdb holds only in-frame clones, not every one. This sample has some 80,000 clones; more than 90% occur once, and the top ten carry 0.25%. This sequence joins TRBV4-1 and TRBJ2-6, with D perhaps TRBD1 (5 bases). This TCR came from a human donor in good health. Sequences were obtained from T cells isolated from PBMCs. CDR3 nucleotide sequence: TGCGCCAGCGCAAGGGGTGGCATAACTGGGGCCAACGTCCTGACTTTC. Amino acid sequence: CASARGGITGANVLTF.